This record looks at one T cell receptor beta chain sequence and its context. This clone's antigen is unknown. There are no base qualities to consult, and no much larger clone falls within one base. The sample belongs to a study of blood T cells in healthy people across ages (dated by TCRdb to the mid-2010s). For the study in its entirety: In model experiments, template switching captured roughly one uniquely barcoded TCR beta cDNA molecule for every two T cells. Using deep sequencing normalized with unique cDNA molecular identifiers, the study measured how TCR beta repertoire diversity changes with age. The donors were divided into four age groups: young (average approximately 15 years), middle-aged (about 39), aged (approximately 62) and long-lived (about 80). For two donors (one aged 18 to 30 and one aged 80 or older), the study analyzed two additional independent replicas of 1 million unique cDNA reads from the same blood draw. Study-wide conclusions, independent of this receptor: Estimates of total diversity based on one million sequenced T cells were considered lower bounds and underestimates. Compared with the aged group, more naive CD4+ T cells, fewer expanded clones and increased TCR diversity were shown by the long-lived group, suggesting age selection. Since profiling was done on bulk unsorted PBMCs, naive and antigen-experienced compartments could not be conclusively compared. The CMV infection status of donors was not known, potentially confounding age-related changes in expanded clonotypes. There was a strong correlation between observed TCR beta diversity and the percentage of naive T cells measured by flow cytometry. Observed TCR beta diversity per million T cells fell roughly linearly with age, and a significant reduction was already apparent by age about 43.

The donors were about 40 Caucasian individuals from Russia, aged roughly 6 to 100 years, who were systemically healthy. Each donor gave approximately 9.3 milliliters of peripheral blood, collected into EDTA-treated Vacutainer tubes. PBMCs were isolated by Ficoll-Paque density-gradient centrifugation, with at least 6 million obtained per sample. Trizol reagent was used to extract total RNA from the PBMCs, yielding at least 5.5 micrograms per sample. For every donor, flow cytometry on a PBMC aliquot measured the percentage of naive CD45RAhigh/CD27high T cells. The method was 5' RACE. The sequencer listed for this sample is Illumina HiSeq 2500. A second PCR of roughly 7 to 11 cycles was performed with a sample-barcoded 5' primer and a J-beta primer mix. A unique molecular identifier was introduced onto each TCR beta cDNA molecule by a template-switch 5' adaptor carrying 12 random nucleotides. Each sample yielded at least 3 million CDR3-containing paired-end reads. First-strand cDNA was synthesized from all RNA with the Mint cDNA synthesis kit, primed by a TRBC-specific oligonucleotide. After uracil-DNA glycosylase treatment, a first 18-cycle PCR used universal primers M1SS and BC2_uni_R on all cDNA. The paper's data handling went like this. For normalization, 1 million high-quality reads were randomly selected from each sample, with every read carrying a distinct molecular identifier. Reads sharing molecular identifiers were discarded rather than binned into consensus sequences. MiTCR, with a Q25 quality threshold and the strictest error-elimination algorithm, was used for CDR3 identification, clonotype clustering and error correction. A nonparametric unseen species model using Euler transformation provided a lower-bound estimate of total TCR beta diversity. Starting from the raw public reads, TCRdb applied fastp trimming at Q25, assembled clones with MiXCR and retained in-frame beta chains. Identical CDR3 protein sequences are pooled into one entry, listed with their most common genes and DNA. These V and J calls are TCRdb output, not the study's own analysis. This sample gives approximately 490,000 distinct CDR3 sequences in total; nearly 25% of them show up just once. The ten largest clonotypes hold 8.7% of the sample.

According to the germline V gene, CDR1 reads SQVTM and CDR2 reads ANQGSEA. V sheds 5 bases and J sheds 5 bases, leaving 18 bases between their ends. The CDR3 goes from the cysteine to the phenylalanine over 14 residues. Only the CDR3 part of the read is kept: 42 bases, read in frame from the first base. The same data also went into a second study, on T cells of mothers and their children. As the second paper documents: Nine systemically healthy Caucasian individuals, comprising three mothers and their six children, were included as donors. cDNA synthesis consumed the entire amount of extracted RNA, loaded at around 1.5 ug RNA in each 15 ul reaction. In the second PCR, the M1S primer added sample barcodes and 2-4 random nucleotides. Each mother yielded over 8 million TCR beta CDR3 reads and each child 2.5 million to 3 million reads. Thymic selection shapes the output of TCR recombination in a similar way in related and unrelated pairs, and inherited differences have a minor effect. Normalized repertoire overlap was always slightly but never significantly higher in related than unrelated mother-child pairs. Persistent microchimeric T cell clones were not detected, at a sensitivity of about 90 clones per million clonotypes. Deep NGS was used in the study to compare the TCR beta repertoires of mothers and children and to look for features that separate related mother-child pairs from unrelated individuals. Mothers averaged approximately 41 +/- 4 years of age and children averaged roughly 12 +/- 4 years. After adapter ligation with NEBNext reagents, the libraries were sequenced on Illumina HiSeq 2000 with 100+100 nt paired-end reads. To avoid cross-contamination, the mother libraries and the child libraries were prepared a month apart and sequenced in separate runs. Each donor had between about 450,000 and 2,200,000 distinct TCR beta clonotypes identified. Naive TCR beta clonotypes were estimated from low-frequency clonotypes matched to each donor's FACS-determined naive share, without sorting.

The V gene is TRBV29-1 and the J gene is TRBJ1-2, and perhaps TRBD1 as D gene, on 5 matching bases. The sample consisted of blood. The sequence came from a boy between 10 and 17 years old in good health. CDR3 protein: CSVFVGVLGYGYTF. The DNA sequence follows: TGCAGCGTTTTCGTGGGGGTCCTTGGGTATGGCTACACCTTC.